The text below deals with one T cell receptor (beta chain). Its antigen remains undetermined. Base qualities are not at hand, and no much larger clone is one base apart. This record comes from a study of blood T cell repertoires in COVID-19 (dated by TCRdb to about 2020). For the study in its entirety: The collaborator samples originated in the United States, Italy and Spain and spanned the acute and convalescent phases of COVID-19. The sample metadata nearly always contained a de-identified subject ID, COVID-19 status, age in years and sex. Samples were obtained from the ongoing ImmuneRACE study (first 160 participants) and from over 1,000 subjects provided by 6 global collaborators. The repertoires were released in a freely available public database meant as a resource for research on the immune response to SARS-CoV-2. Where HLA class I and class II types were available, the types were taken from metadata supplied by the sample provider, not from assay-based typing. The material from the prospective study consisted of cDNA or gDNA derived from T cells, B-cell-depleted T cells, or PBMCs. The dataset comprised deeply sampled blood TCRbeta repertoires from subjects exposed to, actively infected with, or recovered from COVID-19.

TCRbeta CDR3 regions were amplified from genomic DNA using the immunoSEQ Assay, a bias-controlled multiplex PCR. Per the source publication's procedure: The number of nucleated cells in each sample was estimated by amplification of reference gene primers within the assay. To quantify the absolute abundance of each unique TCRbeta CDR3 rearrangement, sequence reads were collapsed and filtered. Productive Simpson clonality was computed per sample as the square root of Simpson's diversity index over productive rearrangements. The clones in this table, taken by TCRdb from immuneACCESS, are in-frame only. Not every clone is retained; where verified, under half of the shortfall comes from an unresolved V gene, and the cause of the rest is unknown. D and trimming come from the DNA, and the V and J calls and clone size come from that table. Within this sample are a few hundred thousand clones, with 70% to 90% of them counted one time only. The top ten hold about 1.5% of the sample.

Participants in the prospective study were aged about 18 to 95 years, lived in under 30 United States geographic areas, and enrolled through a virtual design. Cohort assignment in the prospective study relied on participant-reported clinical history from a screening survey and a study questionnaire. Exposed participants were defined as having been in contact with someone with a PCR-confirmed or clinician-diagnosed COVID-19 case within 2 weeks of study entry. In the prospective study, whole blood, serum and a nasopharyngeal or oropharyngeal swab were collected from each participant by mobile phlebotomists. Additional blood draws and questionnaires over an approximately two-month period could optionally be provided by prospective study participants. Prospective study blood samples were shipped either frozen or at room temperature before DNA extraction. Via the germline V gene, CDR1 is MNHEY and CDR2 SVGAGI. The CDR3 measures 16 amino acids from cysteine to phenylalanine. The kept DNA is CDR3 alone, 48 bases in frame from the first base. V is reduced by 4 bases and J by 4 bases, leaving a spacing of 17 bases between them.

The study at large found these results: The amount of clinical and demographic metadata varied by source and participant and was provided uncurated.

The sequence links TRBV6-5 to TRBJ1-5, and perhaps TRBD1 as D gene, on 5 matching bases. The receptor comes from a woman aged 18-29 years who had been exposed to COVID-19. The sequenced material came from PBMCs or T cells enriched from blood (not recorded which). The DNA sequence is given as TGTGCCAGCAGTTGGGGGGTGGCAGGGATTAATCAGCCCCAGCATTTT. It codes for CASSWGVAGINQPQHF.